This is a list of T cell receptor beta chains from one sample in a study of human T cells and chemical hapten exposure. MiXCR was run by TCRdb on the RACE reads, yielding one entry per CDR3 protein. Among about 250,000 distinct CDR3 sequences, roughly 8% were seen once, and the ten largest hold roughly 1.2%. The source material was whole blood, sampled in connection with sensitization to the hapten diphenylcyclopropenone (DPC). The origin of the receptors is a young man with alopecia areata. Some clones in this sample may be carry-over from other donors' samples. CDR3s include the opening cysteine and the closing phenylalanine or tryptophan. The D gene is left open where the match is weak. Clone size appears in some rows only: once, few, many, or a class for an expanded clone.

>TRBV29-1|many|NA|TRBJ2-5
TGCAGCGCTGAGGAGGAAGAGACCCAGTACTTC
CSAEEEETQYF
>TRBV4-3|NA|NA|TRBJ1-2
TGCGCCAGCAGCCGAGAACTAGGACAGAACTATGGCTACACCTTC
CASSRELGQNYGYTF
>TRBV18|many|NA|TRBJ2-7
TGTGCCAGCTCACCCAGGATTTACAGCTCCTACGAGCAGTACTTC
CASSPRIYSSYEQYF
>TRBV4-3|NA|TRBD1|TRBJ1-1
TGCGCCAGCAGCCAAGATCTAGGACAGGGGGCAGACACTGAAGCTTTCTTT
CASSQDLGQGADTEAFF
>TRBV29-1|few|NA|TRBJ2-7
TGCAGCGTTGAAGGGGTCCAGGGTGCCTACGAGCAGTACTTC
CSVEGVQGAYEQYF
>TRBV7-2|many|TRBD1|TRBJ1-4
TGTGCCAGCAGCGAAACAGGGGCCGCAACTAATGAAAAACTGTTTTTT
CASSETGAATNEKLFF
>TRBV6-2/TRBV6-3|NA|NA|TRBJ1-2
TGTGCCAGCAGTTTCGGCATAGGCTACACCTTC
CASSFGIGYTF
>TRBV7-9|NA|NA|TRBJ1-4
TGTGCCAGCAGCCTTAGACGAGGGGGAAATGAAAAACTGTTTTTT
CASSLRRGGNEKLFF
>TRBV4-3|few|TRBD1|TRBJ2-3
TGCGCCAGCAGCCACAGAGGACAGGGGGCAGATACGCAGTATTTT
CASSHRGQGADTQYF
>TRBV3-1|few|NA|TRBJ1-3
TGTGCCAGCAGCCAAAACGAAAACACCATATATTTT
CASSQNENTIYF
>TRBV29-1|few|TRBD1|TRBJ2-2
TGCAGCGTTGGCCAGGGGGCGAACACCGGGGAGCTGTTTTTT
CSVGQGANTGELFF
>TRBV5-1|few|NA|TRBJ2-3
TGCGCCAGCAGCTTTCCGGGAAAACTTTCGGCAGATACGCAGTATTTT
CASSFPGKLSADTQYF
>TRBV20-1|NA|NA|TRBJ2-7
TGCAGTGCCACCCGGACGGGGAGCTCCTACGAGCAGTACTTC
CSATRTGSSYEQYF
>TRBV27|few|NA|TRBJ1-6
TGTGCCAGCAGGGGACGGGCCAATTCACCCCTCCACTTT
CASRGRANSPLHF
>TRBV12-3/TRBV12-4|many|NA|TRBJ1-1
TGTGCTACCGGGCCGGGTTGGACTGAAGCTTTCTTT
CATGPGWTEAFF
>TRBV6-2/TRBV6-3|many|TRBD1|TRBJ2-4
TGTGCCACCCATGGGACAGGGACGGACATTCAGTACTTC
CATHGTGTDIQYF
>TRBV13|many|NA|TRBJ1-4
TGTGCCAGCAGCTTAATCGGGCATTCGAGTGAAAAACTGTTTTTT
CASSLIGHSSEKLFF
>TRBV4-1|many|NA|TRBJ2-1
TGCGCCAGCAGCCCCAGTATGCCCTACAATGAGCAGTTCTTC
CASSPSMPYNEQFF
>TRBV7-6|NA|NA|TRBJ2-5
TGTGCCAGCAGCTTGGGAGGGGGAAAGCAAGAGACCCAGTACTTC
CASSLGGGKQETQYF
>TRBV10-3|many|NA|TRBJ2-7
TGTGCCATCAGTGACGTTGACGAGCAGTACTTC
CAISDVDEQYF
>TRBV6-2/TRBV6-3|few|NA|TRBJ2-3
TGTGCCAGCAGGGAAACAACGCCTTCAGATACGCAGTATTTT
CASRETTPSDTQYF
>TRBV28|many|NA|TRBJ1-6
TGTGCCAGCAGGGAACAGGGCGGTTCACCCCTCCACTTT
CASREQGGSPLHF
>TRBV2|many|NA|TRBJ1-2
TGTGCCAGCACCTTATCCGCAGGGGTAAACTATGGCTACACCTTC
CASTLSAGVNYGYTF